This T cell receptor (beta chain) originates from a study of blood T cells in healthy people across ages. Deletions cut 6 bases from V and 7 bases from J, with 13 bases between. The CDR3 is 12 residues long. Germline loops: CDR1 SEHNR, CDR2 FQNEAQ (reference sequence). RNA extraction gave at least 5.5 micrograms of total RNA per sample. The authors ran a second PCR of about 7 to 11 cycles using a sample-barcoded 5' primer and a J-beta primer mix. TCRdb re-called the 5' RACE reads through MiXCR, storing one row per CDR3 protein. The table includes over a million distinct CDR3 sequences, 45% to 70% detected once.

This clonotype was obtained from a man between 18 and 29 years old in good health. Sequencing was carried out using blood. The chain is built from TRBV7-9 and TRBJ2-7; D unclear. The CDR3 here is CASRLVVNEQYF. Written as DNA, the CDR3 is TGTGCCAGCAGGTTGGTGGTTAATGAGCAGTACTTC.